The 10 T cell receptor beta chains below all came from one sample that was sequenced in a study of blood T cells in healthy people across ages. The use of a sample-barcoded 5' primer and a J-beta primer mix characterized a second PCR of roughly 6 to 11 cycles. TCRdb called the 5' RACE reads again in MiXCR, with one record for every CDR3 protein. Here the sample spans some 800,000 distinct CDR3 sequences, 25% being singletons. This same sample was also taken into another study, of T cells of mothers and their children.

Material: blood. The receptors stem from a boy between 5 and 17 years old in good health.

This clonotype was detected a few times. V usage is TRBV7-2 and J usage is TRBJ2-3, with D possibly matching TRBD2 (6 bases). The CDR3 contains 15 residues. The V and J ends lost 5 bases and 2 bases respectively, with 14 bases between them. CDR1 and CDR2 (germline): SGHTA, FQGNSA. CDR3 coding DNA: TGTGCCAGCAGCCAGCCCGGGACTCCCACAGATACGCAGTATTTT. It yields the protein CASSQPGTPTDTQYF. The variable domain in full, with the rest retrieved from reference TRBV7-2 and TRBJ2-3, is GAGVSQSPSNKVTEKGKDVELRCDPISGHTALYWYRQSLGQGLEFLIYFQGNSAPDKSGLPSDRFSAERTGGSVSTLTIQRTQQEDSAVYLCASSQPGTPTDTQYFGPGTRLTVL.

This clonotype has a handful of counts. The chain joins TRBV18 to TRBJ1-1; D is possibly TRBD1 (5 bases). The CDR3 has 14 residues. Germline loops: CDR1 KGHSH, CDR2 LQKENI. The V gene lost 6 bases and the J gene lost 1 base, with 12 bases spanning the gap. CDR3 loop: CASSQGGGNTEAFF. DNA for the CDR3: TGTGCCAGCTCCCAGGGAGGCGGGAACACTGAAGCTTTCTTT.

The V call is TRBV7-2, the J call TRBJ2-7; D is unresolved. The V and J ends lost 6 bases and 0 bases respectively, with 9 bases between them. CDR1 and CDR2 (germline): SGHTA, FQGNSA. The CDR3 length is 13 residues. The CDR3 sequence is CASSNKISYEQYF. The CDR3 coding sequence is TGTGCCAGCAGTAACAAAATCTCCTACGAGCAGTACTTC.

This clonotype was recorded at least ten times. The chain has TRBV4-1 and TRBJ2-5; tentative D call: TRBD1 (6 bases). This CDR3 contains 15 residues. The V end lost 0 bases, the J end lost 5 bases, and 13 bases lay between the germline ends. Per germline, CDR1 MGHRA and CDR2 YSYEKL. CDR3 loop: CASSQEQGWYETQYF. CDR3 DNA sequence: TGCGCCAGCAGCCAAGAGCAGGGGTGGTATGAGACCCAGTACTTC.

This clonotype was recorded a few times. This chain joins TRBV20-1 and TRBJ2-7, with 8 bases aligning to TRBD1. The germline V gene has CDR1 DFQATT and CDR2 SNEGSKA (reference sequence). V dropped 7 bases and J dropped 5; count of bases not matched to a gene: 10. This CDR3 is 13 amino acids long. The CDR3 protein is CSVEDRVLDEQYF. CDR3 DNA: TGCAGTGTGGAGGACAGGGTATTAGACGAGCAGTACTTC.

The rearrangement uses TRBV19 and TRBJ2-3, with a tentative D call TRBD1 (5 bases). V was clipped by 3 bases and J by 6 bases, with 16 bases between them. Germline lookup yields CDR1 LNHDA and CDR2 SQIVND (reference sequence). The CDR3 loop spans 15 amino acids. CDR3 in DNA: TGTGCCAGTAGTATGGGGCAGGGTAGGTGGGATACGCAGTATTTT. It codes for CASSMGQGRWDTQYF.

This clonotype was observed a handful of times. The V call is TRBV27, the J call TRBJ2-2; D unclear. CDR1 and CDR2 from the germline V gene are MNHEY and SMNVEV (reference sequence). Trimming removed 3 bases at V and 5 bases at J, with 10 bases between. There are 14 residues in the CDR3. The CDR3 coding sequence is TGTGCCAGCAGTTTCTTGTCAATGACCGGGGAGCTGTTTTTT. It yields the protein CASSFLSMTGELFF.

Concerning this clonotype itself: The conserved phenylalanine or tryptophan normally closing the CDR3 is absent here, so this likely arose from a read error. This chain uses TRBV4-2 with TRBJ2-5; D may be TRBD2 (5 bases). TRBJ2-1 matches the DNA end more closely, so the J call is doubtful. CDR3 size: 13 residues. From germline, CDR1 is LGHNA and CDR2 YNFKEQ. In DNA form, the CDR3 reads TGTGCCAGCAGCCAACTACCCGGGGATGAGCAGTTCCTC. The encoded protein is CASSQLPGDEQFL.

The chain couples TRBV7-9 to TRBJ1-6; tentatively, D is TRBD1 (6 bases). V lost 2 bases to trimming and J lost 7 bases, with 12 bases between them. Germline CDR1 SEHNR, CDR2 FQNEAQ (reference sequence). The length of the CDR3 is 15 residues. CDR3: CASSLREGENSPLHF. CDR3 nucleotides: TGTGCCAGCAGCTTAAGGGAGGGGGAGAATTCACCCCTCCACTTT.

There are a few counts of this clonotype. This chain links TRBV28 with TRBJ1-6; D unresolved. The CDR3 is 17 amino acids. Germline CDR1 and CDR2: MDHEN and SYDVKM. V was shortened by 7 bases and J by 4 bases, with 20 bases between the two germline ends. The CDR3 loop reads CASMGETDLKYNSPLHF. The CDR3 DNA follows: TGTGCCAGCATGGGAGAGACGGACCTGAAATATAATTCACCCCTCCACTTT. The variable domain in full, completed from reference TRBV28 and TRBJ1-6, reads DVKVTQSSRYLVKRTGEKVFLECVQDMDHENMFWYRQDPGLGLRLIYFSYDVKMKEKGDIPEGYSVSREKKERFSLILESASTNQTSMYLCASMGETDLKYNSPLHFGNGTRLTVT.